The 11 T cell receptor beta chains listed next were all sequenced from one sample in a study of cytomegalovirus exposure and HLA in healthy donors. Researchers ran the PCR with 60 Vbeta and 13 Jbeta primers. The table came from immunoSEQ multiplex PCR; TCRdb's copy has only in-frame clones and leaves some out. Here the sample spans about 110,000 clones, 79% being singletons. Sequencing was performed on PBMCs. The receptors were gathered from a woman under 30 in good health and CMV-seropositive.

This chain connects TRBV30 to TRBJ2-7; D may be TRBD2 (6 bases). With 2 bases removed from V and 4 bases from J, the gap between germline ends came to 15 bases. Germline CDR1 reads GTSNPN; CDR2 reads SVGIG (reference sequence). The CDR3 has 14 residues. CDR3 in amino acids: CAWSRLGGLYEQYF. CDR3 DNA sequence: TGTGCCTGGAGTCGTTTGGGGGGATTGTACGAGCAGTACTTC.

V gene TRBV20-1 combines with J gene TRBJ2-7; 8 bases are shared with TRBD1. Looked up from germline, CDR1 is DFQATT and CDR2 is SNEGSKA (reference sequence). This CDR3 region has 11 residues. The CDR3 DNA sequence: TGCAGCGCGACAGGGGAGGTCGAGCAGTACTTC. Amino acids: CSATGEVEQYF.

CDR3 sequence reads: CASSRSGTRYEQYF. The CDR3, as DNA: TGTGCCAGCAGCCGTAGCGGTACCCGCTACGAGCAGTACTTC. The chain employs TRBV6-5 and TRBJ2-7; possibly TRBD2 for D (6 bases). Germline CDR1 MNHEY, CDR2 SVGAGI. The CDR3 has 14 residues. Trimming removed 6 bases at V and 3 bases at J, with 15 bases between.

The chain employs TRBV7-9 and TRBJ2-7; no clear D. V was shortened by 5 bases and J by 2 bases, with 16 bases between the two germline ends. CDR1 is SEHNR and CDR2 is FQNEAQ in the germline V gene (reference sequence). The CDR3 runs to 15 residues. For the CDR3, the DNA is TGTGCCAGCAGCCCGACCTTAGCATCGACCTACGAGCAGTACTTC. It yields the protein CASSPTLASTYEQYF.

This chain joins TRBV28 and TRBJ1-1; TRBD1 matches 7 bases. V shed 3 bases, J shed 2 bases, and the junction held 12 bases outside the gene matches. This CDR3 comprises 17 residues. Germline V gene data show CDR1 as MDHEN and CDR2 as SYDVKM. The CDR3 spells CASSLLEGAGKNTEAFF. CDR3 nucleotides: TGTGCCAGCAGTTTGCTAGAGGGGGCAGGTAAAAACACTGAAGCTTTCTTT. Based on the CDR3 plus reference TRBV28 and TRBJ1-1, the full variable domain is DVKVTQSSRYLVKRTGEKVFLECVQDMDHENMFWYRQDPGLGLRLIYFSYDVKMKEKGDIPEGYSVSREKKERFSLILESASTNQTSMYLCASSLLEGAGKNTEAFFGQGTRLTVV.

The J gene is TRBJ1-1, the V gene TRBV27; a possible D gene is TRBD1 (6 bases). Trimming cost V 3 bases and J 1 base, with 9 bases left between them. CDR3 length: 14 residues. Germline V gene lookup returns CDR1 MNHEY and CDR2 SMNVEV (reference sequence). CDR3 DNA sequence: TGTGCCAGCAGTTTGTACAGGGAGAACACTGAAGCTTTCTTT. Translation: CASSLYRENTEAFF.

The gene calls are TRBV10-3 and TRBJ2-5; 9 positions agree with TRBD2. The CDR3 extends over 15 amino acids. Trimming took 2 bases from V and 9 from J; bases not matched to a gene: 10. Per germline, CDR1 ENHRY and CDR2 SYGVKD. CDR3 loop: CAISEVLAGTEAQYF. For the CDR3, the DNA is TGTGCCATCAGTGAGGTACTAGCGGGCACCGAGGCCCAGTACTTC.

The V and J genes are TRBV27 and TRBJ1-1; 7 positions match TRBD1. Unmatched junction bases numbered 14, after V lost 5 bases and J lost 5 bases. Germline V gene data show CDR1 as MNHEY and CDR2 as SMNVEV (reference sequence). The CDR3 runs 16 residues. In DNA, the CDR3 is TGTGCCAGCAGTATCTCCCTAGGGGGCGCAGGGACTGAAGCTTTCTTT. This gives the protein CASSISLGGAGTEAFF.

The chain joins TRBV6-6 to TRBJ1-1; possible D gene TRBD1, 6 bases. CDR1 is MNHNY, CDR2 SVGAGI, per germline (reference sequence). This CDR3 is built from 15 residues. Trimming cost V 4 bases and J 5 bases, with 17 bases left between them. The CDR3 bases are TGTGCCAGCAGTTCGTTGGGGGGGCGACGGACTGAAGCTTTCTTT. As protein: CASSSLGGRRTEAFF.

V gene TRBV5-1 combines with J gene TRBJ2-6; D unclear. Germline V CDR1 and CDR2: SGHRS, YFSETQ. With 0 bases removed from V and 1 base from J, the gap between germline ends came to 5 bases. The CDR3 covers 15 residues. CDR3 amino acids: CASSLVTSGANVLTF. For the CDR3, the DNA is TGCGCCAGCAGCTTGGTAACTTCTGGGGCCAACGTCCTGACTTTC.

This rearrangement joins TRBV5-4 to TRBJ1-5, with no clear D. V was shortened by 2 bases and J by 1 base, with 22 bases between the two germline ends. Germline lookup yields CDR1 SGHNT and CDR2 YYREEE (reference sequence). The length of the CDR3 is 19 residues. The CDR3 nucleotides read TGTGCCAGCAGCTTTAAGGCACCGGGGTTGGCTAAAAGCAATCAGCCCCAGCATTTT. The encoded protein is CASSFKAPGLAKSNQPQHF.